This entry is about one T cell receptor beta chain. The antigen it recognizes is unknown. Within one base of it there is no much larger clone, and no base qualities were kept. Library construction relied on PCR. TCRdb shows the sequencer as Illumina MiSeq. SMARTScribe reverse transcriptase and a 5' template-switch oligo, by which a universal priming site was added, were used for cDNA synthesis. A 12-nucleotide random unique molecular identifier (UMI) was carried by the template-switch oligo, and each cDNA molecule was tagged with this UMI. During reverse transcription, chain-specific reverse primers targeted TCRbeta transcripts. Leftover template-switch adapters were removed by uracil DNA glycosylase treatment, and cDNA was purified using a Qiagen MinElute kit. For the first PCR, around 25 cycles were run with KAPA HiFi HotStart ReadyMix and step-out primers, split across four 50 ul reactions. Before further amplification, first-round PCR products were gel-purified. Illumina Nextera adapters were attached in a second roughly 8-cycle PCR, after which libraries were purified and pooled. The UMI barcode for each TCRbeta molecule was captured by a 50-nucleotide 5' read. The study's processing was this. Using the MIGEC toolkit, reads were grouped by UMI into consensus reads. Forward and reverse consensus reads were merged with PEAR to produce final reads. Identical UMI-sequence pairs shared across libraries were treated as cross-sample contamination and removed by a custom decontamination script. V(D)J assignment and CDR3 extraction were performed with MIGMAP, a wrapper around IgBLAST. A TCR clonotype was defined as sharing the same V gene, J gene and CDR3 amino acid sequence, and CDR1 and CDR2 were not sequenced. The public reads were quality trimmed at Q25 with fastp and then assembled into clones with MiXCR by TCRdb, keeping productive beta chains. Duplicate CDR3 protein sequences are folded into a single record with the most common DNA and genes. TCRdb, not the original authors, processed these V and J calls. Present in this sample are approximately 1,900 distinct CDR3 sequences, approximately 75% of which were seen just once. The ten largest clones add up to under 45% of the sample.

The sample originates from a study of robustness of blood B and T cell sequencing (dated by TCRdb to between 2017 and 2018). About the full investigation: The study was designed to determine how much peripheral blood is required to reliably characterize an individual's TCRbeta and IgG repertoires. Each of the roughly ten independently drawn blood samples had its TCRbeta and IgG repertoires measured. Two replicate TCRbeta cDNA libraries were prepared from one shared RNA pool from a single 10 ml draw, serving as technical replicates.

The CDR3 measures 14 amino acids from cysteine to phenylalanine. Solely the CDR3 DNA is kept, with 42 bases framed from the first base. The germline V gene (reference sequence) provides CDR1 LGHDT and CDR2 YNNKEL. V is trimmed back by 3 bases and J by 1 base, and the junction contains 1 base that no gene match accounts for. Summary of the overall study and its limitations: When 3 or 4 tubes (roughly 26-40 ml blood) were combined, saturation was approached in coverage of the top 10,000 TCRbeta clonotypes. EDTA tubes required immediate fractionation, limiting use in multi-site collections. A full plateau was not reached by TCRbeta rarefaction curves, suggesting under-sequencing or many low-abundance clonotypes. Across technical replicate libraries, around 95% of the top 10,000 TCRbeta clonotypes in one library were also found in the other. The 1,000 most abundant TCRbeta clonotypes from the pooled draws were found in every single 10 ml sample. One pair of TCRbeta libraries showed evidence of cross-contamination, likely from batch processing; the shared UMI-sequence pairs were removed. No improvement in the overlap of rare TCRbeta clonotypes was observed when tubes were pooled, implying that much larger blood volumes would be needed for rare TCRbeta clonotypes to be captured.

TCRbeta repertoires were measured from mRNA instead of genomic DNA, an approach that captures expressed receptors. Without any cell sorting, leukocytes from the buffy coat were collected into Trizol, and RNA was extracted using the Direct-zol RNA MiniPrep Plus kit. EDTA blood tubes were spun right away at 4 degrees C to separate plasma, buffy coat and red blood cells. The sequence is built from TRBV3-1 and TRBJ1-1, with 8 bases matching TRBD1. Sequencing was done on a sample of peripheral blood. This TCR came from a human donor in good health. The CDR3 protein: CASSQDRANTEAFF. The sequenced DNA: TGTGCCAGCAGCCAGGACAGGGCGAACACTGAAGCTTTCTTT. Where the CDR3 stops, the reference TRBV3-1 and TRBJ1-1 genes take over; the full variable domain is DTAVSQTPKYLVTQMGNDKSIKCEQNLGHDTMYWYKQDSKKFLKIMFSYNNKELIINETVPNRFSPKSPDKAHLNLHINSLELGDSAVYFCASSQDRANTEAFFGQGTRLTVV.